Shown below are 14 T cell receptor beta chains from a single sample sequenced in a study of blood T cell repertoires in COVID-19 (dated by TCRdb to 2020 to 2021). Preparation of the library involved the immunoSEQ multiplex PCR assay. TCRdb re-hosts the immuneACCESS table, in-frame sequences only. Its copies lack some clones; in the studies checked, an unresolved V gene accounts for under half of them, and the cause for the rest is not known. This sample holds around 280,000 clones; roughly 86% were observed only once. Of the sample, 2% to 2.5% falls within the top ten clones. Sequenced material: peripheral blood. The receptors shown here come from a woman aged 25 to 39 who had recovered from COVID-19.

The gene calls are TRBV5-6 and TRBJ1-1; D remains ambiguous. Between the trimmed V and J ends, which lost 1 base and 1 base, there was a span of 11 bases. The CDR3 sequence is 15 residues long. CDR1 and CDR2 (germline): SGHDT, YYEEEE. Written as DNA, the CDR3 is TGTGCCAGCAGCTTGAATATGGCAGGGAACACTGAAGCTTTCTTT. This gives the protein CASSLNMAGNTEAFF.

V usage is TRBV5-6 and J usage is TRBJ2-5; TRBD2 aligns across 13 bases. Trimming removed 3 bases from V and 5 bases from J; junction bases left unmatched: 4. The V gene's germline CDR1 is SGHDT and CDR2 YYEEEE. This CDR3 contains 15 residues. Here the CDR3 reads CASSSLAGGPETQYF. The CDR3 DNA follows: TGTGCCAGCAGCTCACTAGCGGGAGGGCCGGAGACCCAGTACTTC.

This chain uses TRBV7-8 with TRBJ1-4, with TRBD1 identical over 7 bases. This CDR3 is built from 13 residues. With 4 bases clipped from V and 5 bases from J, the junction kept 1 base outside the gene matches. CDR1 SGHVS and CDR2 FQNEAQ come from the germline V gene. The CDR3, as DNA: TGTGCCAGCAGCTGGGACAGCAATGAAAAACTGTTTTTT. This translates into CASSWDSNEKLFF.

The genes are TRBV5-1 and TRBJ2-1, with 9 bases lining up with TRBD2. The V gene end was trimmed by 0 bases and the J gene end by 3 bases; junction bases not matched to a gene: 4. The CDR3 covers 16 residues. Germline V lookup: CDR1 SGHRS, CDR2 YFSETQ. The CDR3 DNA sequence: TGCGCCAGCAGCTTGGGTAGCGGGGGCGACTACAATGAGCAGTTCTTC. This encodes CASSLGSGGDYNEQFF.

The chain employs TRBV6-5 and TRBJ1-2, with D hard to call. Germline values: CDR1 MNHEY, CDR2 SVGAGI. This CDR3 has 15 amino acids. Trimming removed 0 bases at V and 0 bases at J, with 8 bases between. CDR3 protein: CASSYSGGANYGYTF. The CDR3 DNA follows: TGTGCCAGCAGTTACTCAGGCGGAGCTAACTATGGCTACACCTTC.

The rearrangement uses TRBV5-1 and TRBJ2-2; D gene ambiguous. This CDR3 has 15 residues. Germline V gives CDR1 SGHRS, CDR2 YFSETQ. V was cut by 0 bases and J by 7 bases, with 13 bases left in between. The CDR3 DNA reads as TGCGCCAGCAGCTTGGTTGGCGGCCTGGGCGGGGAGCTGTTTTTT. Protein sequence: CASSLVGGLGGELFF.

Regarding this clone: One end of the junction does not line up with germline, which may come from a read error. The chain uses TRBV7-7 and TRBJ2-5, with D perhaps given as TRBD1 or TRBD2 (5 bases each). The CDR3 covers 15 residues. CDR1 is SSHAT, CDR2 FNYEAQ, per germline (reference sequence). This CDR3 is CASSLGAGWQETQYF. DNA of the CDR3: TGTGCTAGCAGCTTAGGGGCGGGTTGGCAAGAGACCCAGTACTTC. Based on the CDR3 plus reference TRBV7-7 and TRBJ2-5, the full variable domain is GAGVSQSPRYKVTKRGQDVTLRCDPISSHATLYWYQQALGQGPEFLTYFNYEAQPDKSGLPSDRFSAERPEGSISTLTIQRTEQRDSAMYRCASSLGAGWQETQYFGPGTRLLVL.

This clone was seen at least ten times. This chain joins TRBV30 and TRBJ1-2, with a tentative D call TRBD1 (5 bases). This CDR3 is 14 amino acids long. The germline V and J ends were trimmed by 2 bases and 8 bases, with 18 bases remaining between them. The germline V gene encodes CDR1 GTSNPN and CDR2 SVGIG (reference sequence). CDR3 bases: TGTGCCTGGAGTAATGGCCCCAGGGTGGGCGGCTACACCTTC. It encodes CAWSNGPRVGGYTF.

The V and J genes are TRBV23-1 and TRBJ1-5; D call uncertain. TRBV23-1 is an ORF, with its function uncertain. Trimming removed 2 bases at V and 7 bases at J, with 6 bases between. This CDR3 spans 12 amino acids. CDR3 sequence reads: CASSQNEQPQHF. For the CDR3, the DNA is TGCGCCAGCAGTCAAAATGAGCAGCCCCAGCATTTT.

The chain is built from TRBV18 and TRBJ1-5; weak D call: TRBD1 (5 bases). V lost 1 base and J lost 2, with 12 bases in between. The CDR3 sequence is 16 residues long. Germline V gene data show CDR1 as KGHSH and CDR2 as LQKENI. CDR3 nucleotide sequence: TGTGCCAGCTCACCACTGGGGGGAGGGCGCAATCAGCCCCAGCATTTT. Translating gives CASSPLGGGRNQPQHF.

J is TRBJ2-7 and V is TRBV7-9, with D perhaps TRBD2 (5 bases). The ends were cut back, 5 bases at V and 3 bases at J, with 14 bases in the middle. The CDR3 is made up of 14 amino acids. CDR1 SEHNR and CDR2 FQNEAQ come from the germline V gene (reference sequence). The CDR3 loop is CASSPHPDFYEQYF. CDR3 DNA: TGTGCCAGCAGCCCCCACCCGGACTTCTACGAGCAGTACTTC.

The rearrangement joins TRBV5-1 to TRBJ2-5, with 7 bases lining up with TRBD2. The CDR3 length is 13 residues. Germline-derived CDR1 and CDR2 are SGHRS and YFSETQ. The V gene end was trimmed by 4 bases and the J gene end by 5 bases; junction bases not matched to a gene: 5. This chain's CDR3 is CASSGGVRETQYF. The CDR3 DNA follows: TGCGCCAGCAGCGGGGGGGTACGGGAGACCCAGTACTTC.

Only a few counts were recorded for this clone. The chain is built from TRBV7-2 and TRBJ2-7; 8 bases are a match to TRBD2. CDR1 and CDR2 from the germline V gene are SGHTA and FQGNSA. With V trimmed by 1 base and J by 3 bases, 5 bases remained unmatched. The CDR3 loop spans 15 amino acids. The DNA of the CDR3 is TGTGCCAGCAGCTTAGAGGCGACTAGCGTCTACGAGCAGTACTTC. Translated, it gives CASSLEATSVYEQYF.

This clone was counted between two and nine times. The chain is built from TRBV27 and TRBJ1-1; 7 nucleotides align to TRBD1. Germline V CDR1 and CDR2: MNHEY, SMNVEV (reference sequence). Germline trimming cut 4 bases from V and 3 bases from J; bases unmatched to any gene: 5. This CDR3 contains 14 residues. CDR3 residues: CASSWRDRHTEAFF. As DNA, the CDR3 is TGTGCCAGCAGTTGGAGGGACAGACACACTGAAGCTTTCTTT.